Listed below are T cell receptor beta chains from one sample, sequenced in a study of cytomegalovirus exposure and HLA in healthy donors. This table comes from immunoSEQ multiplex PCR, and its TCRdb copy is limited to in-frame clones, with some not included. Altogether 75,000 to 95,000 clones are present, 75% to 80% being singletons, with the ten largest covering around 4.3%. Material for sequencing was PBMCs. These receptors were collected from a woman between 40 and 55 years old in good health and CMV-seropositive. Each CDR3 is given with its conserved first and last residue. Fields, in order: D gene, J gene, CDR3 length, clone size, V gene, CDR3 DNA, CDR3 protein. The D gene is left open where the match is weak. Only part of the rows carry a size: once, few, many, or a class if the clone is expanded.

TRBD2,TRBJ2-1,17,few,TRBV18,TGTGCCAGCTCTCAAAATTCTCCTAGCGGGGCCTACAATGAGCAGTTCTTC,CASSQNSPSGAYNEQFF
-,TRBJ1-1,11,-,TRBV19,TGTGCCAGTCGACAGGTCACTGAAGCTTTCTTT,CASRQVTEAFF
TRBD1,TRBJ2-2,16,once,TRBV9,TGTGCCAGCAGCCCGCCCGGGACAGGGGCCACCGGGGAGCTGTTTTTT,CASSPPGTGATGELFF
-,TRBJ1-2,14,-,TRBV5-6,TGTGCCAGCAGCTTGACTTACCCGGTAAGAGGCTACACCTTC,CASSLTYPVRGYTF
TRBD2,TRBJ2-3,13,-,TRBV7-9,TGTGCCACCCTTAGCGGGAGCGCAGATACGCAGTATTTT,CATLSGSADTQYF
-,TRBJ1-5,16,-,TRBV5-6,TGTGCCAGCAGCTTGGAGGGGGGGAATGGCAATCAGCCCCAGCATTTT,CASSLEGGNGNQPQHF
TRBD1,TRBJ1-2,15,-,TRBV6-6,TGTGCCACCCGAACGGGGACAGGGAGTAACTATGGCTACACCTTC,CATRTGTGSNYGYTF
-,TRBJ2-5,13,-,TRBV14,TGTGCCAGCAGCCAAGTCGTCCAAGAGACCCAGTACTTC,CASSQVVQETQYF
TRBD2,TRBJ2-2,15,-,TRBV7-9,TGTGCCAGCAGCCGAGGACTAGCGTCGGCCGGGGAGCTGTTTTTT,CASSRGLASAGELFF
-,TRBJ1-2,11,-,TRBV6-5,TGTGCCAGCAGGCGGGGTTACGGCTACACCTTC,CASRRGYGYTF
TRBD1,TRBJ2-7,15,few,TRBV7-2,TGTGCCAGCAGCCTAAACCGGGACAGCTCCTACGAGCAGTACTTC,CASSLNRDSSYEQYF
-,TRBJ2-5,14,-,TRBV5-1,TGCGCCAGCAGCCCCCTGGGGGGACAAGAGACCCAGTACTTC,CASSPLGGQETQYF
-,TRBJ2-1,13,-,TRBV2,TGTGCCAGCAGTGAAGCCGAGCATAATGAGCAGTTCTTC,CASSEAEHNEQFF
-,TRBJ2-7,13,-,TRBV2,TGTGCCAGCAGAGGGGTTGAGCGCATCGAGCAGTACTTC,CASRGVERIEQYF
-,TRBJ1-5,15,-,TRBV6-1,TGTGCCAGCAGTGAAGCTGCAGGGCAGAGTCAGCCCCAGCATTTT,CASSEAAGQSQPQHF
TRBD2,TRBJ2-2,15,-,TRBV2,TGTGCCAGCACTAGGGGAGCGGGAGGTACCGGGGAGCTGTTTTTT,CASTRGAGGTGELFF
TRBD1,TRBJ2-3,18,-,TRBV25-1,TGTGAGACCAACCGGCATTACAGGGGAGTGAGAAGCACAGATACGCAGTATTTT,CETNRHYRGVRSTDTQYF
TRBD2,TRBJ2-7,15,-,TRBV7-9,TGTGCCAGCAGCACCTCGGTGCTAGGGAGGGGCGAGCAGTACTTC,CASSTSVLGRGEQYF
-,TRBJ1-1,18,-,TRBV21-1,TGTGCCAGCCCTAGATTGAGGGGGCGGAAAACGCGTCCCACTGAAGCTTTCTTT,CASPRLRGRKTRPTEAFF
TRBD2,TRBJ2-7,16,-,TRBV14,TGTGCCAGCAGCCAAGAAGGACTAGCGGGAGCTACCGAGCAGTACTTC,CASSQEGLAGATEQYF
-,TRBJ1-2,12,-,TRBV7-9,TGTTCCAGCAGCTGGGACACGGATGGCTACACCTTC,CSSSWDTDGYTF
-,TRBJ2-2,13,-,TRBV4-3,TGCGCCAGCAGCCAGAGAACTGGCGGGGAGCTGTTTTTT,CASSQRTGGELFF
-,TRBJ1-2,14,-,TRBV2,TGTGCCAGCAGGGGCGATGTATTAAACTATGGCTACACCTTC,CASRGDVLNYGYTF
TRBD1,TRBJ2-3,14,-,TRBV6-1,TGTGCCAGCAGTACGACAGGGAGCACAGATACGCAGTATTTT,CASSTTGSTDTQYF
-,TRBJ2-1,16,-,TRBV27,TGTGCCAGCCTTCTCCGGGGATGGAATTCCTACAATGAGCAGTTCTTC,CASLLRGWNSYNEQFF
-,TRBJ2-3,16,-,TRBV12-2,TGTGCAAGTCGCTTCTCGGAGGGAGGGTGGACAGATACGCAGTATTTT,CASRFSEGGWTDTQYF
TRBD1,TRBJ2-1,17,once,TRBV18,TGTGCCAGCTCACTCCTCGACAGGGAAAGCTCCTACAATGAGCAGTTCTTC,CASSLLDRESSYNEQFF
-,TRBJ1-1,12,-,TRBV7-9,TGTGCCAGCAGCTTACGGGAAACTGAAGCTTTCTTT,CASSLRETEAFF
TRBD2,TRBJ2-5,17,once,TRBV11-2,TGTGCCAGCAGCTTAGATTCCATCGGACTAGCGGAAGAGACCCAGTACTTC,CASSLDSIGLAEETQYF
-,TRBJ1-4,15,many,TRBV30,TGTGCCTGGAGTGTACTTGGGGCAGTTGGTGAAAAACTGTTTTTT,CAWSVLGAVGEKLFF
-,TRBJ1-3,19,-,TRBV5-6,TGTGCCAGCAGCCCAGATCGGGGGGCAGGGGCGAACTCTGGAAACACCATATATTTT,CASSPDRGAGANSGNTIYF
TRBD1,TRBJ2-1,14,-,TRBV7-2,TGTGCCAGCAGCTGGGACAGGGGGCTCAATGAGCAGTTCTTC,CASSWDRGLNEQFF
-,TRBJ2-5,16,-,TRBV11-2,TGTGCCAGCAGCCTGAGGCAGAAATTAAACCAAGAGACCCAGTACTTC,CASSLRQKLNQETQYF
-,TRBJ1-1,13,-,TRBV19,TGTGCCACCCAGACAGCGATGAACACTGAAGCTTTCTTT,CATQTAMNTEAFF
-,TRBJ2-2,16,-,TRBV27,TGTGCCAGCAGTTTATCGGGGGGGCTCCTGGCCGGGGAGCTGTTTTTT,CASSLSGGLLAGELFF
-,TRBJ2-7,15,few,TRBV4-3,TGCGCCAGCAGCCAAGCGATAGGGGTAGGCCCCGAGCAGTACTTC,CASSQAIGVGPEQYF
-,TRBJ1-2,13,-,TRBV7-8,TGTGCCAGCAGCCGCGCAGGGTTTCAAGACTACACCTTC,CASSRAGFQDYTF
-,TRBJ2-7,14,-,TRBV19,TGTGCCAGTAGTATTATGTTCAGCTCCTACGAGCAGTACTTC,CASSIMFSSYEQYF
TRBD1,TRBJ2-3,13,-,TRBV27,TGTGCCAGCCGGGACAGCAGCACAGATACGCAGTATTTT,CASRDSSTDTQYF
TRBD2,TRBJ2-6,18,-,TRBV7-2,TGTGCCAGCAGCTTAGGGAGCGGGGGGAAGTCTGGGGCCAACGTCCTGACTTTC,CASSLGSGGKSGANVLTF
TRBD2,TRBJ2-7,14,-,TRBV6-6,TGCGCCAGCAGTTACTCTGGACTAGCCGACGAGCAGTACTTC,CASSYSGLADEQYF
-,TRBJ2-7,15,-,TRBV4-3,TGCGCCAGCAGCCCCTGGGTCAGCGGAACCTACGAGCAGTACTTC,CASSPWVSGTYEQYF
-,TRBJ1-2,15,-,TRBV29-1,TGCAGCGTTGACCGACGGTCAGGGATGGGCTATGGCTACACCTTC,CSVDRRSGMGYGYTF
TRBD1,TRBJ2-2,15,-,TRBV6-5,TGTGCCAGCAGTCCTGACAGGGGAGCCACCGGGGAGCTGTTTTTT,CASSPDRGATGELFF
TRBD1,TRBJ1-1,14,-,TRBV7-3,TGTGCCAGCAGCTCCTCAGGGGGCATCACTGAAGCTTTCTTT,CASSSSGGITEAFF